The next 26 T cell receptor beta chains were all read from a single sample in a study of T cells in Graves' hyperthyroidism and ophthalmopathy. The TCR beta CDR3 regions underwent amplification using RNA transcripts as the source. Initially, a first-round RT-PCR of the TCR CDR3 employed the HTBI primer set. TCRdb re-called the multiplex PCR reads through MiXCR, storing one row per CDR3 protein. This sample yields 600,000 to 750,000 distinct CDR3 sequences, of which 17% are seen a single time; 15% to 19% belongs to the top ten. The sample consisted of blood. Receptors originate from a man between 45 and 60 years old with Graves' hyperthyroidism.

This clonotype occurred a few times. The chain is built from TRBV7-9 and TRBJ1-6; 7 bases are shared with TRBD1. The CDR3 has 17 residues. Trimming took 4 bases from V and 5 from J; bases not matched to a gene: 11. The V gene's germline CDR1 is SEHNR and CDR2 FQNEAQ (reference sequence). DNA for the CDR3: TGTGCCAGCAGCTCCGGAAGGGACAGCGTAAATAATTCACCCCTCCACTTT. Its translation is CASSSGRDSVNNSPLHF.

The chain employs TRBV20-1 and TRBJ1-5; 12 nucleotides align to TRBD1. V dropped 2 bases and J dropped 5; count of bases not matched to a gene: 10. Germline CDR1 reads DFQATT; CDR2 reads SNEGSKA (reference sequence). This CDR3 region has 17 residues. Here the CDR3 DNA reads TGCAGTGCTAGATCCGGGACAGGGGGCAGAGACGATCAGCCCCAGCATTTT. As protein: CSARSGTGGRDDQPQHF.

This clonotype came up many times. The CDR3: CASSLRRLLGYTF. CDR3 coding DNA: TGTGCCAGCAGTTTAAGGCGTCTATTGGGCTACACCTTC. J is TRBJ1-2 and V is TRBV12-3 or TRBV12-4; D unclear. V was pared by 2 bases and J by 8 bases, with 12 bases between. The CDR3 extends over 13 amino acids.

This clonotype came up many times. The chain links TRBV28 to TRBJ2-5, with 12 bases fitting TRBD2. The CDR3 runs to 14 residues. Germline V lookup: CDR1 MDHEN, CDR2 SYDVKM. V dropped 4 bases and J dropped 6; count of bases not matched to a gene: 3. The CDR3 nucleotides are TGTGCCAGCAGTTCTGGACTAGCGGGGAAGACCCAGTACTTC. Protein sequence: CASSSGLAGKTQYF.

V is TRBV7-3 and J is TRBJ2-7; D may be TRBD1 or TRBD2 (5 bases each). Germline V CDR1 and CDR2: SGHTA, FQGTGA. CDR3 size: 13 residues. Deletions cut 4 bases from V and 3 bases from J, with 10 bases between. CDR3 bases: TGTGCCAGCAGCTCGGGGCCACACTACGAGCAGTACTTC. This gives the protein CASSSGPHYEQYF.

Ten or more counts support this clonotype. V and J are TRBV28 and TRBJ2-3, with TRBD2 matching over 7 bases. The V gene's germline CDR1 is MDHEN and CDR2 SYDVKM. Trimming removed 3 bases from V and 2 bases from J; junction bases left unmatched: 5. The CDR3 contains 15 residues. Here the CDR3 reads CASSFASGITDTQYF. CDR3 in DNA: TGTGCCAGCAGTTTCGCCAGCGGGATCACAGATACGCAGTATTTT. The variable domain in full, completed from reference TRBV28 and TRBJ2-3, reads DVKVTQSSRYLVKRTGEKVFLECVQDMDHENMFWYRQDPGLGLRLIYFSYDVKMKEKGDIPEGYSVSREKKERFSLILESASTNQTSMYLCASSFASGITDTQYFGPGTRLTVL.

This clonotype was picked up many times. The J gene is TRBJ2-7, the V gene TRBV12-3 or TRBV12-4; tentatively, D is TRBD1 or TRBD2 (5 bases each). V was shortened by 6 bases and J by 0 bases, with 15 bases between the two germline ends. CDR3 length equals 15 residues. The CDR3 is CASSPGPRSSYEQYF. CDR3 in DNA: TGTGCCAGCAGCCCGGGACCGAGAAGCTCCTACGAGCAGTACTTC.

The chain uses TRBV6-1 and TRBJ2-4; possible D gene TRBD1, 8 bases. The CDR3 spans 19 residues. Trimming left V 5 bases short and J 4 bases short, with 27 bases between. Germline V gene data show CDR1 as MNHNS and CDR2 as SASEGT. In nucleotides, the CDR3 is TGTGCCAGCAGTAGAACTCCCGGGACAGGACTAGAGTGGAAAAACATTCAGTACTTC. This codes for CASSRTPGTGLEWKNIQYF.

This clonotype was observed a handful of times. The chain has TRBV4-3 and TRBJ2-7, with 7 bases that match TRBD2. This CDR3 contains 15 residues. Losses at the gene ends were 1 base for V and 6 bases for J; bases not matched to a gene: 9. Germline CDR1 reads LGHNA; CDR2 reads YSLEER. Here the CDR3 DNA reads TGCGCCAGCAGCCAAGCCGAGGAGGGCGGGAGCGAGCAGTACTTC. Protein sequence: CASSQAEEGGSEQYF.

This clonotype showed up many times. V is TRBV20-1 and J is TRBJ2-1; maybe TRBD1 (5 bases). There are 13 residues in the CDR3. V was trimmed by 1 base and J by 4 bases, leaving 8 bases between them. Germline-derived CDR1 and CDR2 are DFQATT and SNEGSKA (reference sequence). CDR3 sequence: CSARVDTYNEQFF. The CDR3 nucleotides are TGCAGTGCTAGAGTGGACACTTACAATGAGCAGTTCTTC.

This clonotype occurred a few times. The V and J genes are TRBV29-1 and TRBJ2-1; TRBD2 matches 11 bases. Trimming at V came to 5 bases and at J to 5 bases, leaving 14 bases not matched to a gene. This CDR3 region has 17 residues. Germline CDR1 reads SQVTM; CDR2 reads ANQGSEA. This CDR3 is CSVNGIAGGAPDNEQFF. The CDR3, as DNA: TGCAGCGTTAATGGAATAGCGGGAGGGGCCCCTGACAATGAGCAGTTCTTC.

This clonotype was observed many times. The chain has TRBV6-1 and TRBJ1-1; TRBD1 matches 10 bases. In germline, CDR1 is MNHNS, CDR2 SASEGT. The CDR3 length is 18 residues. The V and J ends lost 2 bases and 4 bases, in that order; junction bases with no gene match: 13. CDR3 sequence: CASSERQRTGGLGTEAFF. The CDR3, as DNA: TGTGCCAGCAGTGAACGGCAAAGGACAGGGGGTCTTGGCACTGAAGCTTTCTTT.

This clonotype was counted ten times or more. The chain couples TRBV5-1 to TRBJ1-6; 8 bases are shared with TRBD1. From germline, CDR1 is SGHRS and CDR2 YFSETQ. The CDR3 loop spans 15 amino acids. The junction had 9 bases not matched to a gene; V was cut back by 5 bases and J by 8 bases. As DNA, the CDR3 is TGCGCCAGCAGGCTTCCCGGGACAGGAGATTCACCCCTCCACTTT. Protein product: CASRLPGTGDSPLHF.

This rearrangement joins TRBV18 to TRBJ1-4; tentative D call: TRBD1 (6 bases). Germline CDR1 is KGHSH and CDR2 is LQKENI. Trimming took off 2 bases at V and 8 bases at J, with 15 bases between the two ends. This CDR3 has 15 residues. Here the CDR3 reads CASSPTGGRVEKLFF. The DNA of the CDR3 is TGTGCCAGCTCACCAACCGGGGGCAGGGTCGAAAAACTGTTTTTT.

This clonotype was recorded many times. The chain's CDR3 is CASSEVRTTGELFF. The CDR3 nucleotides are TGTGCCAGCAGTGAAGTAAGGACTACCGGGGAGCTGTTTTTT. The chain recombines TRBV2 with TRBJ2-2, with a possible D match to TRBD2 (5 bases). The CDR3 runs to 14 residues. V was clipped by 1 base and J by 5 bases, with 8 bases between them. Germline loops: CDR1 SNHLY, CDR2 FYNNEI. The entire variable domain, with the rest obtained from reference TRBV2 and TRBJ2-2, is as follows: EPEVTQTPSHQVTQMGQEVILRCVPISNHLYFYWYRQILGQKVEFLVSFYNNEISEKSEIFDDQFSVERPDGSNFTLKIRSTKLEDSAMYFCASSEVRTTGELFFGEGSRLTVL.

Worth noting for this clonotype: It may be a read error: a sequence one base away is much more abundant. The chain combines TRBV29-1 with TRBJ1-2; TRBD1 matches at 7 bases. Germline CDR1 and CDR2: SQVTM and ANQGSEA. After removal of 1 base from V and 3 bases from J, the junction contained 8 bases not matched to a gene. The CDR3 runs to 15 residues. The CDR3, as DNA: TGCAGCGTTGAAGGCTTCCAGGGGGAAGACTATGGCTACACCTTC. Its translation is CSVEGFQGEDYGYTF.

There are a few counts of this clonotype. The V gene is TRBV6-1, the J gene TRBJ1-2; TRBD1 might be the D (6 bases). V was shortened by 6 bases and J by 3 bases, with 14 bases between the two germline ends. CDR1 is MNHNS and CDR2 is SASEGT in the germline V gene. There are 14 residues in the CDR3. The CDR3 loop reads CASRDQGNDYGYTF. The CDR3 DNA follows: TGTGCCAGCAGAGACCAGGGGAATGACTATGGCTACACCTTC.

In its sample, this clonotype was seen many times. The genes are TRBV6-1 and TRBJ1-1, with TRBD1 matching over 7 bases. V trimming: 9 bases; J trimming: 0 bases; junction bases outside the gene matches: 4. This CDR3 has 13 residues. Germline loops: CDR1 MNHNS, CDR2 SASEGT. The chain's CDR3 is CASGQDLNTEAFF. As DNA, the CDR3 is TGTGCCAGTGGACAGGACTTGAACACTGAAGCTTTCTTT.

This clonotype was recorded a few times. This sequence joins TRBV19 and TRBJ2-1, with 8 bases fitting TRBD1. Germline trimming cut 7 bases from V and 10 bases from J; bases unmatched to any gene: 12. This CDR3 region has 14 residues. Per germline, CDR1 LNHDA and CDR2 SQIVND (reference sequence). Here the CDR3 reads CASTLPDRESEQFF. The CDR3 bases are TGTGCCAGTACCCTGCCGGACAGGGAAAGCGAGCAGTTCTTC.

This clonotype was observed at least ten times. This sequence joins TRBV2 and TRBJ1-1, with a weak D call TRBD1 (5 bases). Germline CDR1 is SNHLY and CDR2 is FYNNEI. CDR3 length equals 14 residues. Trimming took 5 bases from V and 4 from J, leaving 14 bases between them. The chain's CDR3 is CASSYRQGGTEAFF. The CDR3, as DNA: TGTGCCAGCAGTTATCGGCAGGGTGGCACTGAAGCTTTCTTT.

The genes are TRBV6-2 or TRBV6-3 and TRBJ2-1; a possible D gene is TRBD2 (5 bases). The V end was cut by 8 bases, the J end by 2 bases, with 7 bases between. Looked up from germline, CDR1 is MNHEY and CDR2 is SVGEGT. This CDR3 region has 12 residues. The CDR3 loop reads CASGLTYNEQFF. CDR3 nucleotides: TGTGCCAGCGGACTGACCTACAATGAGCAGTTCTTC.

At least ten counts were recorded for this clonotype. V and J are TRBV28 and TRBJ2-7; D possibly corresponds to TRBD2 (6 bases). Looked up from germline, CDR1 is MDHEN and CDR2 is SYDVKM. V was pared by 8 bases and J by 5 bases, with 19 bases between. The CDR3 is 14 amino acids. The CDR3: CASSLREKEHEQYF. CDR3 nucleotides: TGTGCCAGCTCCCTCCGGGAGAAAGAGCACGAGCAGTACTTC.

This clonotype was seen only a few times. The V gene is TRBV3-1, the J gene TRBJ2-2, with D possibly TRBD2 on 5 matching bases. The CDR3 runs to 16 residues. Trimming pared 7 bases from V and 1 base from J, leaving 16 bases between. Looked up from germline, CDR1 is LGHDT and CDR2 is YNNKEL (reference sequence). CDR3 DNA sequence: TGTGCCAGCACCCCGGGGATAGCCGGGAACACCGGGGAGCTGTTTTTT. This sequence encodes CASTPGIAGNTGELFF.

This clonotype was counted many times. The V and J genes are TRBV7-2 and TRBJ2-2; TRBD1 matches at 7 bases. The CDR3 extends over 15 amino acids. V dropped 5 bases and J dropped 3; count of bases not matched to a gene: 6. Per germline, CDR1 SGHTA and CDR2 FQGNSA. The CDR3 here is CASSLGTGDTGELFF. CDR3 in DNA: TGTGCCAGCAGCCTCGGTACAGGGGACACCGGGGAGCTGTTTTTT.

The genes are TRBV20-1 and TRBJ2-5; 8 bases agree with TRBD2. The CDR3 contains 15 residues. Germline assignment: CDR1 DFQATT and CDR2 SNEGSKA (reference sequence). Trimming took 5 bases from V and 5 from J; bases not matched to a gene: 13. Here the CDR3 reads CSAAPGLGVQETQYF. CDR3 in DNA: TGCAGTGCTGCGCCGGGACTAGGGGTGCAGGAGACCCAGTACTTC.

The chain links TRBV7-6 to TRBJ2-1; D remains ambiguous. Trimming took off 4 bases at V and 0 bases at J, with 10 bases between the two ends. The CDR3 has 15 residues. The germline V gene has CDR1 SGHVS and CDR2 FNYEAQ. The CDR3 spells CASSYTQSSYNEQFF. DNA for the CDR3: TGTGCCAGCAGCTATACACAGAGCTCCTACAATGAGCAGTTCTTC.